The 18 T cell receptor beta chains in this list originate from one sample, sequenced in a study of T cell clones after liver transplantation. Measured with immunoSEQ multiplex PCR; TCRdb has only the in-frame clones, and not every one. The table lists 93,000 or so clones, around 80% of them singletons. Sequences were derived from CD4+ T cells from blood, sampled roughly 50 months after liver transplant. Source of these receptors: a human patient who received a liver transplant. Some T cells could come from the graft donor.

A single count supports this clone. The chain is built from TRBV4-3 and TRBJ1-2, with D maybe TRBD1 (6 bases). The germline V gene encodes CDR1 LGHNA and CDR2 YSLEER. Trimming pared 0 bases from V and 7 bases from J, leaving 9 bases between. The CDR3 contains 13 residues. This CDR3 is CASSQDGQIGYTF. The CDR3 nucleotides are TGCGCCAGCAGCCAAGACGGACAGATTGGCTACACCTTC.

Only a few counts were recorded for this clone. This chain joins TRBV4-3 and TRBJ1-6, with a possible D match to TRBD1 (6 bases). Per germline, CDR1 LGHNA and CDR2 YSLEER. Trimming removed 0 bases at V and 6 bases at J, with 15 bases between. The CDR3 is made up of 17 amino acids. The CDR3 region has the DNA TGCGCCAGCAGCCAAGAGGGGGGCAGGGTCGCTAATTCACCCCTCCACTTT. It codes for CASSQEGGRVANSPLHF.

The chain has TRBV6-5 and TRBJ2-1; TRBD1 matches at 9 bases. Unmatched junction bases numbered 9, after V lost 5 bases and J lost 7 bases. The CDR3 is 15 amino acids. Germline-derived CDR1 and CDR2 are MNHEY and SVGAGI. The CDR3 DNA sequence: TGTGCCAGCAGTAGAGGACAGGGGAGGGGGAATGAGCAGTTCTTC. It specifies CASSRGQGRGNEQFF.

The gene calls are TRBV6-5 and TRBJ2-2; 8 positions agree with TRBD1. Germline-derived CDR1 and CDR2 are MNHEY and SVGAGI. CDR3 size: 14 residues. The J segment lost 5 bases and the V segment lost 8 bases, leaving 7 bases of the junction unmatched. CDR3 residues: CASFGQGGTGELFF. CDR3 in DNA: TGTGCCAGCTTCGGACAGGGTGGGACCGGGGAGCTGTTTTTT.

This clone was observed a handful of times. This CDR3 is CASSFTTGGYSYNEQFF. The CDR3 DNA reads TGCGCCAGCAGCTTTACGACAGGGGGGTACTCCTACAATGAGCAGTTCTTC. The chain has TRBV5-1 and TRBJ2-1; 9 bases agree with TRBD1. The trim removed 2 bases at V and 0 bases at J, leaving 6 bases unmatched. Looked up from germline, CDR1 is SGHRS and CDR2 is YFSETQ. This CDR3 has 17 amino acids.

The V and J genes are TRBV7-9 and TRBJ1-1, with a possible D match to TRBD1 (5 bases). Germline V lookup: CDR1 SEHNR, CDR2 FQNEAQ (reference sequence). The CDR3 length is 16 residues. Trimming took off 1 base at V and 0 bases at J, with 12 bases between the two ends. The CDR3 coding sequence is TGTGCCAGCAGCTTAGATCAGGGAAACATGAACACTGAAGCTTTCTTT. Translation: CASSLDQGNMNTEAFF.

The chain recombines TRBV21-1 with TRBJ1-1. TRBV21-1 is described as a pseudogene. CDR3 length: 15 residues. CDR3 sequence: CASSKLASRGTEAFF. The DNA of the CDR3 is TGTGCCAGCAGCAAACTAGCAAGCCGGGGCACTGAAGCTTTCTTT.

This chain links TRBV6-5 with TRBJ1-1; 7 bases are a match to TRBD1. Germline trimming cut 2 bases from V and 8 bases from J; bases unmatched to any gene: 2. This CDR3 spans 12 amino acids. Germline loops: CDR1 MNHEY, CDR2 SVGAGI. In nucleotides, the CDR3 is TGTGCCAGCAGTTACCCGGACAGGGAAGCTTTCTTT. This translates into CASSYPDREAFF.

The rearrangement links TRBV29-1 to TRBJ1-1, with D unclear. This CDR3 spans 14 amino acids. CDR1 is SQVTM, CDR2 ANQGSEA, per germline. The germline V and J ends were trimmed by 4 bases and 2 bases, with 14 bases remaining between them. CDR3 in amino acids: CSVVAKLRNTEAFF. DNA of the CDR3: TGCAGCGTTGTGGCCAAACTCCGAAACACTGAAGCTTTCTTT.

This clone was found a few times. The rearrangement uses TRBV29-1 and TRBJ2-7, with D unclear. V was shortened by 0 bases and J by 7 bases, with 13 bases between the two germline ends. Germline CDR1 is SQVTM and CDR2 is ANQGSEA. The CDR3 consists of 13 residues. CDR3 region: CSVEDGPLGEQYF. The CDR3 region has the DNA TGCAGCGTTGAAGATGGGCCCCTGGGGGAGCAGTACTTC.

V is TRBV5-1 and J is TRBJ2-5; D may be TRBD1 (5 bases). The CDR3 extends over 14 amino acids. Trimming pared 1 base from V and 2 bases from J, leaving 9 bases between. Germline CDR1 reads SGHRS; CDR2 reads YFSETQ. The CDR3 loop reads CASSLRQSQETQYF. CDR3 nucleotides: TGCGCCAGCAGCTTGAGACAGTCTCAAGAGACCCAGTACTTC.

The rearrangement uses TRBV7-2 and TRBJ2-7; TRBD1 is a possible D gene (6 bases). CDR1 and CDR2 from the germline V gene are SGHTA and FQGNSA. The CDR3 totals 13 residues. V lost 4 bases and J 2 bases, leaving 9 bases between the germline ends. CDR3 coding DNA: TGTGCCAGCAGCTCCGACAGGACCTACGAGCAGTACTTC. It codes for CASSSDRTYEQYF.

This chain uses TRBV15 with TRBJ2-2; D is perhaps TRBD2 (6 bases). This CDR3 is built from 14 residues. Germline CDR1 and CDR2: LNHNV and YYDKDF (reference sequence). Trimming took 3 bases from V and 5 from J, leaving 10 bases between them. The CDR3 region has the DNA TGTGCCACCAGCAGGGGAGGTACTACCGGGGAGCTGTTTTTT. As protein: CATSRGGTTGELFF.

The chain joins TRBV29-1 to TRBJ1-2; D uncertain. With 4 bases removed from V and 7 bases from J, the gap between germline ends came to 10 bases. The CDR3 is made up of 11 amino acids. Germline lookup yields CDR1 SQVTM and CDR2 ANQGSEA. For the CDR3, the DNA is TGCAGCGTTGCTATGATGAGTGGCTACACCTTC. It translates to CSVAMMSGYTF.

This clone has just one count. The rearrangement uses TRBV28 and TRBJ2-1; 10 positions agree with TRBD2. After removal of 6 bases from V and 8 bases from J, the junction contained 7 bases not matched to a gene. Germline assignment: CDR1 MDHEN and CDR2 SYDVKM. The CDR3 totals 14 residues. The CDR3 region is CASSLAGEGDEQFF. Here the CDR3 DNA reads TGTGCCAGCAGCCTAGCGGGAGAGGGGGATGAGCAGTTCTTC.

The CDR3 protein is CASSPRGLETQYF. The CDR3 DNA is TGCGCCAGCAGCCCGCGGGGCCTAGAGACCCAGTACTTC. The chain recombines TRBV5-1 with TRBJ2-5, with D perhaps matching TRBD2 (6 bases). The CDR3 consists of 13 residues. Trimming took off 4 bases at V and 4 bases at J, with 11 bases between the two ends. Germline V lookup: CDR1 SGHRS, CDR2 YFSETQ.

The chain is built from TRBV5-1 and TRBJ2-2, with D possibly matching TRBD2 (6 bases). The germline CDR1 and CDR2 sequences are SGHRS and YFSETQ. The germline V and J ends were trimmed by 4 bases and 10 bases, with 14 bases remaining between them. CDR3 length: 13 amino acids. The CDR3, as DNA: TGCGCCAGCAGCCACGGGACTCCCTTGGAGCTGTTTTTT. It codes for CASSHGTPLELFF.

The chain uses TRBV28 and TRBJ2-5; no firm D call. With 5 bases removed from V and 4 bases from J, the gap between germline ends came to 8 bases. Germline V gene data show CDR1 as MDHEN and CDR2 as SYDVKM. The length of the CDR3 is 12 residues. CDR3 bases: TGTGCCAGCAGTGTTCGGGCAGAGACCCAGTACTTC. This codes for CASSVRAETQYF.